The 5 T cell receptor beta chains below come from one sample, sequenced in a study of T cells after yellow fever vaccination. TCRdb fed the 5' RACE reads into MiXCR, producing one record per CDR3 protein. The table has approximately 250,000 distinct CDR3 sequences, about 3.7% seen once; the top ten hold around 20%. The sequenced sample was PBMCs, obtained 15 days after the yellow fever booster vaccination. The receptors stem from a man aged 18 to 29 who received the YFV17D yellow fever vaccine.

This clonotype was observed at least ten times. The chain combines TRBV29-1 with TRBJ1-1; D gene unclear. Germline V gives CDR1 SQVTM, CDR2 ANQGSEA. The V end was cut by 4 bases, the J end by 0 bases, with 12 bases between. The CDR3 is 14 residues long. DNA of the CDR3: TGCAGCGTTGTGTCTCCGGGGATGAACACTGAAGCTTTCTTT. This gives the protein CSVVSPGMNTEAFF.

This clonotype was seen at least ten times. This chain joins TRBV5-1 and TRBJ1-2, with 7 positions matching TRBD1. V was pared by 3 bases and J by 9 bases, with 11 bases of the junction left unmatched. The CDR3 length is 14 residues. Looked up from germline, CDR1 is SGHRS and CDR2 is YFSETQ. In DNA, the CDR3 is TGCGCCAGCAGCTCATCCGGGACAGCGGAAAGCTACACCTTC. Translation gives CASSSSGTAESYTF. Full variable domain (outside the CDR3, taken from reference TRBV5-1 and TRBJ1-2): KAGVTQTPRYLIKTRGQQVTLSCSPISGHRSVSWYQQTPGQGLQFLFEYFSETQRNKGNFPGRFSGRQFSNSRSEMNVSTLELGDSALYLCASSSSGTAESYTFGSGTRLTVV.

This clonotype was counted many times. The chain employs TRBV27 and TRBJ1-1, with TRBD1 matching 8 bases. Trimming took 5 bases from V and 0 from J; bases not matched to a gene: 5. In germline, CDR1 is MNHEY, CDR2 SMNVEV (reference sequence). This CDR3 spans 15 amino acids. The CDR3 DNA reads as TGTGCCAGCAGTCACGGACAGGGACTGAACACTGAAGCTTTCTTT. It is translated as CASSHGQGLNTEAFF.

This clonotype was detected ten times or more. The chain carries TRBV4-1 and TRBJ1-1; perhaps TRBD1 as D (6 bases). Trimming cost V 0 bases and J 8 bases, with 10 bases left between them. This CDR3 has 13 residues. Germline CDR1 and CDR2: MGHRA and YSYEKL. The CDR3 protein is CASSQERGSEAFF. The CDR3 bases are TGCGCCAGCAGCCAAGAAAGGGGGAGCGAAGCTTTCTTT.

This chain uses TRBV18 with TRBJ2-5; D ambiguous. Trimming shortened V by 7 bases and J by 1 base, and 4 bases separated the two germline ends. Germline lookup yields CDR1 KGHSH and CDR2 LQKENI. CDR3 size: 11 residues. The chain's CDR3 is CASWSQETQYF. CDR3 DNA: TGTGCCAGCTGGAGCCAAGAGACCCAGTACTTC.